The 2 T cell receptor beta chains below were found in one sample sequenced in a study of cytomegalovirus exposure and HLA in healthy donors. Use of 60 Vbeta and 13 Jbeta primers characterized the PCR. Libraries were prepared by immunoSEQ multiplex PCR; TCRdb keeps only in-frame clonotypes and omits some of them. The table includes about 190,000 clones, 80% to 90% detected once. Sequencing input: PBMCs. These receptors were taken from a man aged 25-40 years in good health and CMV-seronegative.

In its sample, this clone was seen a few times. V is TRBV27 and J is TRBJ2-7; TRBD1 matches at 9 bases. With V trimmed by 0 bases and J by 5 bases, 11 bases remained unmatched. This CDR3 comprises 17 residues. Germline V gene lookup returns CDR1 MNHEY and CDR2 SMNVEV (reference sequence). As DNA, the CDR3 is TGTGCCAGCAGTTTATCGCCATTAAGACAGGGGGAAGACGAGCAGTACTTC. It translates to CASSLSPLRQGEDEQYF.

The V and J genes are TRBV19 and TRBJ1-5; D uncertain. The CDR3 has 14 residues. CDR1 and CDR2 (germline): LNHDA, SQIVND (reference sequence). V lost 5 bases and J lost 1, with 9 bases in between. CDR3 region: CASSVVVSNQPQHF. The CDR3 bases are TGTGCCAGTAGTGTTGTCGTGAGCAATCAGCCCCAGCATTTT.